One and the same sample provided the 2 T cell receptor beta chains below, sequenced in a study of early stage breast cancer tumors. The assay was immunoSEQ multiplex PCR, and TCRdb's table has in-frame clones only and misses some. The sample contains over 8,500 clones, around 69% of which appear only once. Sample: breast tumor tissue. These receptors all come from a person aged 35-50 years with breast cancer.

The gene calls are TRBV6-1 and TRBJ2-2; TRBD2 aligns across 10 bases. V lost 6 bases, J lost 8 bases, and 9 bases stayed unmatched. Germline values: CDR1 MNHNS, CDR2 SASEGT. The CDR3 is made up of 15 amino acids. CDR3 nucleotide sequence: TGTGCCAGCAGCAAACCGAATAGCGGGAGGGGGGAGCTGTTTTTT. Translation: CASSKPNSGRGELFF.

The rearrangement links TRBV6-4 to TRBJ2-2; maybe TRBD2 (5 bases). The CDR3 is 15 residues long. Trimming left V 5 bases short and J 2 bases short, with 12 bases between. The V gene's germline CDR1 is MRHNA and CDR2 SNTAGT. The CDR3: CASSPVRTNTGELFF. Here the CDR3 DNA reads TGTGCCAGCAGTCCCGTACGGACTAACACCGGGGAGCTGTTTTTT.